A single sample is the source of the 7 T cell receptor beta chains below, sequenced in a study of CD8 T cells in ankylosing spondylitis. TCRdb re-called the 5' RACE reads through MiXCR, storing one row per CDR3 protein. The sample holds some 87,000 distinct CDR3 sequences; 27% are singletons and the top ten take about 60%. Input material: blood, either unsorted or a sorted T cell fraction (not recorded which). These receptors originate from a male donor with ankylosing spondylitis or in good health (not recorded which).

This chain links TRBV5-1 with TRBJ1-2, with 9 bases identical to TRBD1. This CDR3 comprises 15 residues. The J segment lost 4 bases and the V segment lost 2 bases, leaving 6 bases of the junction unmatched. CDR1 and CDR2 from the germline V gene are SGHRS and YFSETQ. CDR3 sequence reads: CASSFRTGEGYGYTF. For the CDR3, the DNA is TGCGCCAGCAGCTTTCGGACAGGGGAAGGCTATGGCTACACCTTC.

The V gene is TRBV14, the J gene TRBJ2-3, with D tentatively TRBD1 (6 bases). CDR1 is SGHDN, CDR2 FVKESK, per germline. The CDR3 consists of 13 residues. Trimming stripped 4 bases from V and 4 bases from J, with 9 bases between. DNA of the CDR3: TGTGCCAGCAGCCTACAGGGACCAGATACGCAGTATTTT. Translating it yields CASSLQGPDTQYF.

The rearrangement links TRBV6-5 to TRBJ2-7; the D is unclear. The V gene's germline CDR1 is MNHEY and CDR2 SVGAGI. The V gene lost 1 base and the J gene lost 3 bases, with 1 base spanning the gap. The CDR3 loop spans 11 amino acids. CDR3 DNA: TGTGCCAGCAGTTACTACTACGAGCAGTACTTC. Translation gives CASSYYYEQYF.

This clonotype was recorded a few times. The chain joins TRBV25-1 to TRBJ2-7; the match to TRBD2 covers 13 bases. J lost 5 bases, V lost 5 bases, and 6 bases had no gene match. Germline V gives CDR1 MGHDK, CDR2 SYGVNS. The CDR3 loop spans 15 amino acids. This CDR3 is CASSSWTSGSDEQYF. The CDR3, as DNA: TGTGCCAGCAGTAGTTGGACTAGCGGGAGCGACGAGCAGTACTTC.

This clonotype has a handful of counts. This rearrangement joins TRBV29-1 to TRBJ2-7; D is uncertain. Trimming took off 4 bases at V and 6 bases at J, with 10 bases between the two ends. This CDR3 is built from 11 residues. Germline-derived CDR1 and CDR2 are SQVTM and ANQGSEA. The CDR3 loop is CSVGIPPEQYF. CDR3 bases: TGCAGCGTTGGGATCCCGCCCGAGCAGTACTTC.

J is TRBJ1-5 and V is TRBV19; D is uncertain. CDR1 and CDR2 from the germline V gene are LNHDA and SQIVND (reference sequence). CDR3 length equals 16 residues. V lost 2 bases to trimming and J lost 4 bases, with 15 bases between them. The CDR3 DNA is TGTGCCAGTAGTATAAAACTAGGTCCAGATAATCAGCCCCAGCATTTT. It translates to CASSIKLGPDNQPQHF.

In its sample, this clonotype was seen once. The chain links TRBV5-1 to TRBJ2-2, with 9 nucleotides matching TRBD1. J gave up 5 bases and V 3 bases, and 8 bases lay outside the gene matches. CDR3 length: 16 amino acids. Per the germline V gene, CDR1 is SGHRS and CDR2 is YFSETQ. The CDR3 protein is CASSSGQGFLTGELFF. The DNA for the CDR3 is TGCGCCAGCAGCTCCGGACAGGGGTTTTTAACCGGGGAGCTGTTTTTT.